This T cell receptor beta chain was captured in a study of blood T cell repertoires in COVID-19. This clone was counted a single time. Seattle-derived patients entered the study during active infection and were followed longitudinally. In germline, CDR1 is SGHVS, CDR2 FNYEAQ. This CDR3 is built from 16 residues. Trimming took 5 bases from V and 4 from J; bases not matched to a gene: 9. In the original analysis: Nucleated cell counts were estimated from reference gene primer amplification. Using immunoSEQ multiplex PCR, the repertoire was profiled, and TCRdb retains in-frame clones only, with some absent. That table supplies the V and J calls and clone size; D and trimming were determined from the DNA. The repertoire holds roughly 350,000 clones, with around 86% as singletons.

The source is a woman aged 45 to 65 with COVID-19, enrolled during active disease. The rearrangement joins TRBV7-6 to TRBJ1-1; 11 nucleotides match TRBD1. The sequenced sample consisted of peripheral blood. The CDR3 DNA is TGTGCCAGCAGCCTTCGGACAGGGGGCTATGGCACTGAAGCTTTCTTT. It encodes CASSLRTGGYGTEAFF.